This T cell receptor beta chain derives from a study of shared T cell receptors in the human thymus. Measured with immunoSEQ multiplex PCR; TCRdb has only the in-frame clones, and not every one. The sample holds roughly 710,000 clones, 70% to 90% seen once. Germline V lookup: CDR1 SGHTA, CDR2 FQGTGA. The V gene end was trimmed by 5 bases and the J gene end by 3 bases; junction bases not matched to a gene: 16. The CDR3 sequence is 19 residues long. This clone has a single count. The same sample was also used in a study of human thymus T cells. From that study: Samples came from healthy Finnish infants during open corrective cardiac surgery. Thymic tissue was derived from resections collected during corrective heart surgery. Across thymic and blood repertoires, the usage of V and J genes appeared to be biased. Highly overlapping thymic repertoires among unrelated individuals were reported in related research.

Material: thymocytes. The chain carries TRBV7-3 and TRBJ2-3; TRBD2 aligns across 11 bases. The sequence derives from a girl in the first two years of life with a congenital heart defect. The CDR3 region is CASSTIHCTSGGPTDTQYF. The DNA of the CDR3 is TGTGCCAGCAGCACCATCCACTGCACTAGCGGGGGCCCTACAGATACGCAGTATTTT.